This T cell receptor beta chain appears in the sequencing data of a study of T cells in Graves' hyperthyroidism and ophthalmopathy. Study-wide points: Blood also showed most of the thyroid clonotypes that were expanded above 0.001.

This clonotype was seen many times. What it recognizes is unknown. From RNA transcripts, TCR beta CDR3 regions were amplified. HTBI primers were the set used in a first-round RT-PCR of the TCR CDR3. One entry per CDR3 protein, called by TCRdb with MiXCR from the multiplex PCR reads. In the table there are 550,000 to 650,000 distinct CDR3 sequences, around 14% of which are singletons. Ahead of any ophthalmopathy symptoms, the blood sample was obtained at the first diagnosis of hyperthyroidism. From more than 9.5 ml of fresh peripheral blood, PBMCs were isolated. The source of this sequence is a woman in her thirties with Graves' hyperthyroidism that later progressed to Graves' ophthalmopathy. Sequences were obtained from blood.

The CDR3 protein is CASGPEEGEKLFF. The CDR3 region has the DNA TGTGCCAGCGGGCCCGAGGAGGGGGAAAAACTGTTTTTT. The chain combines TRBV6-1 with TRBJ1-4; D may be TRBD1 (5 bases). The length of the CDR3 is 13 residues. Looked up from germline, CDR1 is MNHNS and CDR2 is SASEGT. The V and J ends lost 8 bases and 8 bases respectively, with 15 bases between them.